The next 29 T cell receptor beta chains were all read from a single sample in a study of T cell repertoires in cytomegalovirus infection. TCRdb itself ran the reads through MiXCR, one entry per CDR3 protein. The data show under 850,000 distinct CDR3 sequences, roughly 36% seen once. The source material was PBMCs. Receptors were obtained from a human donor in good health (CMV status not recorded). Some clones in this sample may be carry-over from other donors' samples.

Ten or more counts support this clonotype. This chain joins TRBV5-6 and TRBJ1-1, with a weak D call TRBD1 (6 bases). Germline CDR1 is SGHDT and CDR2 is YYEEEE. This CDR3 is built from 14 residues. With 2 bases removed from V and 1 base from J, the gap between germline ends came to 9 bases. CDR3 sequence reads: CASSFWGPNTEAFF. The DNA for the CDR3 is TGTGCCAGCAGCTTCTGGGGGCCGAACACTGAAGCTTTCTTT.

In this sample, this clonotype turned up many times. The chain recombines TRBV7-2 with TRBJ2-1; 7 positions match TRBD1. There are 13 residues in the CDR3. The V segment lost 2 bases and the J segment 10 bases; nucleotides outside the gene matches: 5. Looked up from germline, CDR1 is SGHTA and CDR2 is FQGNSA. This CDR3 is CASSLTRDSEQFF. The CDR3, as DNA: TGTGCCAGCAGCTTAACTCGGGACAGCGAGCAGTTCTTC.

The V gene is TRBV7-3, the J gene TRBJ2-1; 12 nucleotides align to TRBD2. V lost 7 bases, J lost 4 bases, and 14 bases stayed unmatched. Germline CDR1 reads SGHTA; CDR2 reads FQGTGA. The CDR3 runs 18 residues. This chain's CDR3 is CASTPTSGGRNAYNEQFF. The CDR3 coding sequence is TGTGCCAGCACCCCGACTAGCGGGGGCCGAAACGCTTACAATGAGCAGTTCTTC.

Remarks on this clonotype: This may stem from a read error, because a much larger clone lies one nucleotide away. The gene calls are TRBV7-2 and TRBJ2-1; 13 nucleotides agree with TRBD2. The germline gives CDR1 SGHTA, CDR2 FQGNSA. This CDR3 region has 17 residues. The CDR3 DNA reads as TGTGCCAGCAGCCCCACTAGCGGGGGGGCTTCCTACAATCAGCAGTTCTTC. Translating gives CASSPTSGGASYNQQFF.

This clonotype was picked up a small number of times. The genes are TRBV5-5 and TRBJ2-3; tentatively, D is TRBD1 (6 bases). The CDR3 has 15 residues. The V end lost 4 bases, the J end lost 1 base, and 13 bases lay between the germline ends. Germline CDR1 SGHKS, CDR2 YYEKEE (reference sequence). CDR3 nucleotide sequence: TGTGCCAGCAGCAGGACAGTGGGAGGCACAGATACGCAGTATTTT. As protein: CASSRTVGGTDTQYF.

This chain connects TRBV18 to TRBJ2-6; D is possibly TRBD1 or TRBD2 (5 bases each). Trimming removed 0 bases from V and 2 bases from J, with 11 bases in between. Germline V gives CDR1 KGHSH, CDR2 LQKENI. CDR3 length: 17 amino acids. The CDR3 sequence is CASSPPNRDAGANVLTF. CDR3 nucleotide sequence: TGTGCCAGCTCACCACCGAACCGGGACGCTGGGGCCAACGTCCTGACTTTC. The variable domain in full, with the rest retrieved from reference TRBV18 and TRBJ2-6, is NAGVMQNPRHLVRRRGQEARLRCSPMKGHSHVYWYRQLPEEGLKFMVYLQKENIIDESGMPKERFSAEFPKEGPSILRIQQVVRGDSAAYFCASSPPNRDAGANVLTFGAGSRLTVL.

This chain joins TRBV27 and TRBJ2-7; 10 positions match TRBD1. Trimming cost V 3 bases and J 5 bases; bases outside gene matches: 4. The V gene's germline CDR1 is MNHEY and CDR2 SMNVEV (reference sequence). This CDR3 comprises 14 residues. CDR3 sequence: CASSLGTGAHEQYF. For the CDR3, the DNA is TGTGCCAGCAGTTTGGGGACAGGGGCCCACGAGCAGTACTTC.

There are a few counts of this clonotype. The genes are TRBV2 and TRBJ2-1, with 7 positions matching TRBD1. This CDR3 contains 15 residues. J gave up 8 bases and V 7 bases, and 14 bases lay outside the gene matches. CDR1 is SNHLY and CDR2 is FYNNEI in the germline V gene. CDR3: CASTERQGIMDEQFF. The CDR3, as DNA: TGTGCCAGCACGGAAAGACAGGGAATTATGGATGAGCAGTTCTTC.

The chain combines TRBV7-2 with TRBJ1-1; 8 positions match TRBD1. J was trimmed by 0 bases and V by 5 bases; bases with no gene match: 8. From germline, CDR1 is SGHTA and CDR2 FQGNSA. CDR3 size: 16 residues. This CDR3 reads CASSRTGGNLNTEAFF. Written as DNA, the CDR3 is TGTGCCAGCAGCCGAACAGGGGGAAATCTGAACACTGAAGCTTTCTTT.

This clonotype was seen repeatedly, ten times or more. V is TRBV28 and J is TRBJ2-7; the match to TRBD2 covers 8 bases. This CDR3 has 14 residues. V was clipped by 2 bases and J by 5 bases; unmatched bases: 5. Germline values: CDR1 MDHEN, CDR2 SYDVKM. The CDR3 DNA follows: TGTGCCAGCAGTTTAAGTAGCGGGACCCACGAGCAGTACTTC. Translation gives CASSLSSGTHEQYF.

The chain carries TRBV24-1 and TRBJ2-1; 8 bases line up with TRBD2. There are 16 residues in the CDR3. V was clipped by 0 bases and J by 6 bases; unmatched bases: 6. Germline V gives CDR1 KGHDR, CDR2 SFDVKD. CDR3 nucleotides: TGTGCCACCAGTGATTTGGGGGTAGCGGGAACCAATGAGCAGTTCTTC. This codes for CATSDLGVAGTNEQFF.

On this clonotype itself: Given the absence of the conserved phenylalanine or tryptophan at the CDR3 end, a read error is likely. V is TRBV12-3 or TRBV12-4 and J is TRBJ2-5; 8 bases line up with TRBD2. The CDR3 loop spans 14 amino acids. V gave up 5 bases and J gave up 5 bases; unmatched junction bases: 7. This chain's CDR3 is CASSISGAVETQYL. As DNA, the CDR3 is TGTGCCAGCAGTATTAGCGGGGCGGTTGAGACCCAGTACTTA.

V and J are TRBV20-1 and TRBJ2-1; D unclear. The CDR3 has 12 amino acids. Germline values: CDR1 DFQATT, CDR2 SNEGSKA (reference sequence). The V and J ends lost 7 bases and 3 bases respectively, with 10 bases between them. DNA for the CDR3: TGCAGTGTCTTGACTGGCTACAATGAGCAGTTCTTC. Encoded protein: CSVLTGYNEQFF.

Many counts were recorded for this clonotype. The rearrangement uses TRBV12-3 or TRBV12-4 and TRBJ2-3, with TRBD2 matching 7 bases. This CDR3 is 14 amino acids long. The V and J ends lost 3 bases and 3 bases, in that order; junction bases with no gene match: 3. For the CDR3, the DNA is TGTGCCAGCAGTTTGGACGGGGGGACAGATACGCAGTATTTT. Protein: CASSLDGGTDTQYF.

Concerning this clonotype itself: A much larger clonotype is one base distant, so this may be a read error. The chain is built from TRBV7-6 and TRBJ2-3; 8 nucleotides line up with TRBD2. The CDR3 runs to 16 residues. The junction had 8 bases not matched to a gene; V was cut back by 6 bases and J by 0 bases. CDR1 is SGHVS and CDR2 is FNYEAQ in the germline V gene. CDR3 sequence: CASRSGTRTSTDTQYF. The DNA of the CDR3 is TGTGCCAGCAGATCCGGGACTAGGACTAGCACAGATACGCAGTATTTT.

This clonotype was recorded a few times. This chain links TRBV6-2 or TRBV6-3 with TRBJ2-1; TRBD2 might be the D (6 bases). Trimming stripped 6 bases from V and 2 bases from J, with 17 bases between. The CDR3 has 16 residues. The germline gives CDR1 MNHEY, CDR2 SVGEGT. CDR3 nucleotides: TGTGCCAGCAGCCCGGACGGGAGTGGGCCCTACAATGAGCAGTTCTTC. Amino acid sequence: CASSPDGSGPYNEQFF.

J is TRBJ1-6 and V is TRBV12-3 or TRBV12-4; D is perhaps TRBD1 (6 bases). The V end was cut by 5 bases, the J end by 9 bases, with 17 bases between. The CDR3 runs to 15 residues. The CDR3 is CASSQPGGASSPLHF. In DNA, the CDR3 is TGTGCCAGCAGTCAGCCCGGGGGCGCTTCTTCACCCCTCCACTTT.

This clonotype has more than one count but fewer than ten. The chain links TRBV7-9 to TRBJ1-3; possible D gene TRBD1, 5 bases. The CDR3 extends over 15 amino acids. V lost 6 bases to trimming and J lost 4 bases, with 16 bases between them. The germline V gene encodes CDR1 SEHNR and CDR2 FQNEAQ (reference sequence). The CDR3 region is CASSTGTGRGNTIYF. The DNA for the CDR3 is TGTGCCAGCAGTACCGGGACTGGGCGAGGAAACACCATATATTTT.

As concerns this clonotype: A much larger clone lies a single base off, so this may be a read error. This rearrangement joins TRBV7-2 to TRBJ2-2, with D possibly matching TRBD2 (5 bases). Germline assignment: CDR1 SGHTA and CDR2 FQGNSA. This CDR3 contains 13 residues. CDR3 in DNA: TGTGCCAGCAGTCGACTGATTACCGGGGATCTGTTTTTT. Protein sequence: CASSRLITGDLFF.

The rearrangement uses TRBV12-3 or TRBV12-4 and TRBJ1-4; D possibly corresponds to TRBD1 (6 bases). CDR3 length: 17 residues. V was trimmed by 2 bases and J by 7 bases, leaving 20 bases between them. The CDR3 DNA sequence: TGTGCCAGCAGTTTAAGGCGGAACAGGGTGGGAGGTGAAAAACTGTTTTTT. This gives the protein CASSLRRNRVGGEKLFF.

V is TRBV12-3 or TRBV12-4 and J is TRBJ1-2, with 11 bases that match TRBD1. The CDR3 totals 15 residues. V shed 0 bases and J 8 bases; nucleotides not matched to a gene: 5. As DNA, the CDR3 is TGTGCCAGCAGTTTAGCAGGGACAGGGGGGGGCGGCTACACCTTC. Translating it yields CASSLAGTGGGGYTF.

The rearrangement joins TRBV4-1 to TRBJ2-1, with 7 bases identical to TRBD1. There are 19 residues in the CDR3. CDR1 and CDR2 (germline): MGHRA, YSYEKL. V shed 4 bases, J shed 4 bases, and the junction held 19 bases outside the gene matches. The CDR3 nucleotides read TGCGCCAGCAGCCCAATACTAAGACAGGGACCCCCCCTATACAATGAGCAGTTCTTC. This gives the protein CASSPILRQGPPLYNEQFF.

This clonotype was detected only a few times. V is TRBV7-9 and J is TRBJ1-1; D gene uncertain. The CDR3 is 14 residues long. V lost 5 bases and J lost 1, with 11 bases in between. Germline CDR1 SEHNR, CDR2 FQNEAQ (reference sequence). The CDR3 nucleotides read TGTGCCAGCAGCGTTCAGGCTGGGAACACTGAAGCTTTCTTT. Residues: CASSVQAGNTEAFF.

This clonotype appeared a few times. The gene calls are TRBV12-3 or TRBV12-4 and TRBJ2-1; D perhaps matches TRBD2 (6 bases). This CDR3 has 13 residues. The ends were cut back, 6 bases at V and 6 bases at J, with 12 bases in the middle. CDR3 sequence: CASRRGQPNEQFF. Written as DNA, the CDR3 is TGTGCCAGCAGGCGGGGCCAGCCCAATGAGCAGTTCTTC.

This clonotype was detected only a few times. This chain uses TRBV4-1 with TRBJ2-3; D call uncertain. Per the germline V gene, CDR1 is MGHRA and CDR2 is YSYEKL. CDR3 size: 13 residues. V lost 0 bases to trimming and J lost 6 bases, with 7 bases between them. The CDR3 loop reads CASSQENGDTQYF. The CDR3 nucleotides are TGCGCCAGCAGCCAAGAAAATGGGGATACGCAGTATTTT.

As to this clonotype: A much more abundant neighbour one base away suggests this may be a read error. The rearrangement links TRBV7-8 to TRBJ2-7; D is perhaps TRBD1 or TRBD2 (7 bases each). CDR3 length equals 15 residues. The germline V gene encodes CDR1 SGHVS and CDR2 FQNEAQ. CDR3 residues: CSSSLVGGGSYEQYF. For the CDR3, the DNA is TGTTCCAGCAGCTTAGTGGGAGGGGGCTCTTACGAGCAGTACTTC.

The chain has TRBV28 and TRBJ2-7, with D uncertain. This CDR3 is 14 amino acids long. The V end lost 2 bases, the J end lost 3 bases, and 11 bases lay between the germline ends. Germline V CDR1 and CDR2: MDHEN, SYDVKM. CDR3 bases: TGTGCCAGCAGTTTACACTCAGTTATCTACGAGCAGTACTTC. Its translation: CASSLHSVIYEQYF.

About this clonotype itself: A much larger clone differs from this one at a single base, so this may be a read error. The CDR3 bases are TGTGCCAGCAGCTTAGGAGGGAAGCGGGAAGCTTTCTTT. This encodes CASSLGGKREAFF. This sequence joins TRBV7-6 and TRBJ1-1; no clear D. Trimming removed 1 base from V and 8 bases from J, with 11 bases in between. The CDR3 runs to 13 residues. The germline gives CDR1 SGHVS, CDR2 FNYEAQ. The full variable domain, its missing parts supplied by reference TRBV7-6 and TRBJ1-1, is GAGVSQSPRYKVTKRGQDVALRCDPISGHVSLYWYRQALGQGPEFLTYFNYEAQQDKSGLPNDRFSAERPEGSISTLTIQRTEQRDSAMYRCASSLGGKREAFFGQGTRLTVV.

Comments on this clonotype: Without the conserved terminal phenylalanine or tryptophan, this CDR3 likely stems from a read error. V is TRBV11-2 and J is TRBJ2-1; no reliable D call. CDR1 is SGHAT, CDR2 FQNNGV, per germline. CDR3 size: 16 residues. V shed 1 base and J shed 1 base, with 11 bases lying between them. The CDR3 DNA sequence: TGTGCCAGCAGCTTAGGTTCGGGCAGATCCTACAATGAGCAGTTCTTA. Protein product: CASSLGSGRSYNEQFL.